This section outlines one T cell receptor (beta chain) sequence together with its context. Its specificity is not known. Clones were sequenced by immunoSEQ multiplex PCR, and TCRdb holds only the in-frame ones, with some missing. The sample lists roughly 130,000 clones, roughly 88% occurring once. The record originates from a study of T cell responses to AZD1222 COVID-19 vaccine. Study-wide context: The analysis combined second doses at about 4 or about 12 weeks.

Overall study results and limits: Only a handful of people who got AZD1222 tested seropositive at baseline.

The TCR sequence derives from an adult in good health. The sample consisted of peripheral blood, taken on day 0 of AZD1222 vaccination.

CDR3 sequence (DNA): TGCAGCGGGACAGGGGGCGTAGAGACCCAGTACTTC. Protein product: CSGTGGVETQYF. V and J are TRBV29-1 and TRBJ2-5; 11 positions agree with TRBD1. The CDR3 has 12 amino acids. Germline CDR1 SQVTM, CDR2 ANQGSEA. With 7 bases clipped from V and 4 bases from J, the junction kept 2 bases outside the gene matches. The full variable domain, completed using reference TRBV29-1 and TRBJ2-5, is SAVISQKPSRDICQRGTSLTIQCQVDSQVTMMFWYRQQPGQSLTLIATANQGSEATYESGFVIDKFPISRPNLTFSTLTVSNMSPEDSSIYLCSGTGGVETQYFGPGTRLLVL.